This T cell receptor beta chain is from a study of T cells in Graves' hyperthyroidism and ophthalmopathy. Findings and limits, study-wide: Most thyroid clonotypes expanded above 0.001 appeared in blood too.

J was trimmed by 6 bases and V by 4 bases; bases with no gene match: 12. The CDR3 runs to 15 residues. In germline, CDR1 is LNHNV, CDR2 YYDKDF (reference sequence). This clonotype has ten or more counts. Its target is not known. Amplified regions were TCR beta CDR3 sequences from RNA transcripts. Initially, a first-round RT-PCR of the TCR CDR3 employed the HTBI primer set. TCRdb recomputed calls from the multiplex PCR reads with MiXCR, one row per CDR3 protein. The table lists 550,000 to 700,000 distinct CDR3 sequences, roughly 14% of them singletons. The receptor was isolated from a woman aged 40-49 years with Graves' ophthalmopathy. Sequencing was carried out using blood. The rearrangement uses TRBV15 and TRBJ2-7, with TRBD1 identical over 7 bases. The CDR3 protein is CATSKYGTASGEQYF. The CDR3 nucleotides read TGTGCCACCAGCAAGTACGGGACAGCCTCTGGCGAGCAGTACTTC.